What follows is one TCR beta chain and its context. Its cognate antigen has yet to be identified. No base quality information exists; no much larger clone differs at one position. The data originate from a study of T cells after yellow fever vaccination (dated by TCRdb to about 2019). About the investigation overall: Libraries from fractions with low cell numbers were prepared with the SMART-Seq v4 Ultra Low Input RNA kit. To follow T-cell clones before and after primary and booster YFV17D yellow fever vaccination, bulk TCR alpha and beta repertoires were sequenced over time. Two healthy male donors, one aged 18 to 30 and one aged 30 to 40 years, made up the cohort. Blood was collected at multiple timepoints before and after primary and secondary immunization, and bulk PBMC replicates and cell subsets were isolated.

Overall results and qualifications from the work: The secondary T-cell response was found to be weaker but faster than the primary response, with a peak reached on day 5 rather than on day 15. Because abundant contaminating clonotypes from the bulk population could be contained in FACS-sorted repertoires, computational filtering was required. Only two donors were included in the study, so the extent to which the findings can be generalized is limited. A small fraction of clonotypes appeared in both the CD4 and CD8 compartments, likely as a result of convergent recombination. After the booster, most clones that had expanded after primary vaccination were detected again (about 97% of CD4 and roughly 86% of CD8), suggesting broad maintenance of memory.

Data came from an Illumina NovaSeq 6000. Synthesis of TCR cDNA relied on 5'RACE template switching, a step that introduced a universal primer site along with unique molecular identifiers. Priming for cDNA synthesis came from both the TCR alpha and TCR beta constant segments. Libraries were amplified in two PCR steps, with sample barcodes and sequencing adapters added in the second step. Sequencing of libraries was performed on Illumina HiSeq 2500 (2x100 bp) or NovaSeq (2x150 bp). Regarding the original processing steps: Reads were demultiplexed and collapsed into UMI consensus sequences with MIGEC, and V(D)J alignment was performed with MiXCR. Vaccine-responding clonotypes were defined with edgeR using replicate PBMC samples, requiring FDR below 0.01 and a log2 fold change above 5 up to day 15. Bulk clonotypes were assigned CD4 or CD8 identity according to which sequenced CD4 or CD8 repertoire held them at higher abundance. TCRdb ran its own pipeline on the public reads, namely fastp trimming at Q25 and MiXCR clone calling, and kept in-frame beta chains. Identical CDR3 proteins give one entry, which carries the most common genes and DNA. The V and J calls follow TCRdb's processing rather than the paper's. This sample lists around 340,000 distinct CDR3 sequences; around 13% were detected once. 3.2% of the sample belongs to the ten largest clones.

This specimen's treatment or condition label, interpreted: live attenuated yellow fever vaccine strain. A standard Ficoll-Paque protocol was used to isolate PBMCs from peripheral blood. CD4 and CD8 T-cell fractions were isolated with Dynabeads CD4 and CD8 positive selection kits. TriZol was used to extract RNA from bulk PBMCs, CD4 and CD8 fractions, and dextramer-positive and dextramer-negative fractions. Based on the germline V gene, the CDR1 and CDR2 sequences are MNHEY and SVGAGI. Relative to germline, V is missing 0 bases and J is missing 4 bases, with 3 bases of the junction outside any gene match. Reading from cysteine to phenylalanine, the CDR3 counts 15 amino acids. Only the CDR3 DNA stays, 45 bases, in frame from base 1.

Recombination connected TRBV6-5 to TRBJ2-3; 8 bases in between match TRBD1. This sequence was found in a man between 18 and 35 years old who received the YFV17D yellow fever vaccine. The source material was CD4+ T cells sorted from PBMCs, sampled 15 days after the yellow fever booster vaccination. The DNA sequence is given as TGTGCCAGCAGTTACTCGACAGGGGTCCCAGATACGCAGTATTTT. This codes for CASSYSTGVPDTQYF.